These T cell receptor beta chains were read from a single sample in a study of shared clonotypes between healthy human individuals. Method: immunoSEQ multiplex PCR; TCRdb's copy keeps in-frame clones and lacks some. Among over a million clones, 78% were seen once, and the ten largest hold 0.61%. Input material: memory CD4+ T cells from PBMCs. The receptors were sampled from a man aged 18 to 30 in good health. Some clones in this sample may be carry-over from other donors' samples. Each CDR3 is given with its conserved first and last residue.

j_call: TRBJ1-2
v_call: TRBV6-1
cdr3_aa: CASSERVVGYGYTF

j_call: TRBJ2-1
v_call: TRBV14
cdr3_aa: CASSQGLGSGRGIGMREQFF

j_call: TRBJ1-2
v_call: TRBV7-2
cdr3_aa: CASSLLRSNYGYTF

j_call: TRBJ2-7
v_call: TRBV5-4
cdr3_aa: CASSPLAGPTLEQYF

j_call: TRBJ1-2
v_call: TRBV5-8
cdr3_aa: CASSFQKDGYTF

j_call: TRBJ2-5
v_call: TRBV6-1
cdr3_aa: CASSGGGQETQYF

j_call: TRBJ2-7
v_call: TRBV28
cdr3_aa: CASTRGNYEQYF

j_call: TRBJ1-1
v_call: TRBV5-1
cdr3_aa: CASSSGTGNTEAFF

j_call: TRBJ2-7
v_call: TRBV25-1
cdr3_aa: CASSEGTGVSYEQYF

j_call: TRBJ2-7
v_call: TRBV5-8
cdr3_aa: CASSPGLAGISEQYF

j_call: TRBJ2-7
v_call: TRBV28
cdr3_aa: CASSPYNEQYF

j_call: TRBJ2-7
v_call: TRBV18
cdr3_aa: CASSPGSYEQYF

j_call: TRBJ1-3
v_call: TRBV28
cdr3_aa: CASSPGQVSGNTIYF

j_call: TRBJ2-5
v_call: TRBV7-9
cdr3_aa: CASSFNGETQYF

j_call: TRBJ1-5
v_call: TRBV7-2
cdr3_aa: CASSLVGGDLYQPQHF

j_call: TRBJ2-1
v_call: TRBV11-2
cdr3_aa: CASSYTGTDGNEQFF

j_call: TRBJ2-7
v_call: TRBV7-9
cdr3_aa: CASRSGASDEQYF

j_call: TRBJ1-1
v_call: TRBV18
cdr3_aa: CASSPRGRAEAFF

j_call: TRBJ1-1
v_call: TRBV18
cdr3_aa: CASSPPGLGAQGEAFF

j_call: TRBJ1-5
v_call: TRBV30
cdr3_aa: CAWSYDREQPQHF

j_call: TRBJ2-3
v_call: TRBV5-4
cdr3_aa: CASSPALAGGGGDTQYF

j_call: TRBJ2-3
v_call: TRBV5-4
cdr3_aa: CASSQDWGDSIGTDTQYF

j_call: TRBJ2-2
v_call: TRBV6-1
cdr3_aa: CASSERDTGELFF

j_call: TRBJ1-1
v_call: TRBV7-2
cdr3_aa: CASSLTGVEGTEAFF

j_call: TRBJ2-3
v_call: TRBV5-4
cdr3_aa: CASSLRTGRTDTQYF

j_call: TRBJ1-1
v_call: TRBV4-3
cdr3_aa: CASSQDGTGLTEAFF

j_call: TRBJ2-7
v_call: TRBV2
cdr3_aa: CASSGNPSRGSYEQYF

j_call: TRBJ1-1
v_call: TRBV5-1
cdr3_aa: CASNRGSGATEAFF

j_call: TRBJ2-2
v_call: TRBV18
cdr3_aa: CASSPPGGRDTGELFF

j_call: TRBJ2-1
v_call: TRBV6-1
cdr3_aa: CASSETRLAGRHSYNEQFF

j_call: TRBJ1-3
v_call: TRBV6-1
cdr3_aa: CATEGVSGNTIYF

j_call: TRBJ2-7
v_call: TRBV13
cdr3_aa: CASSLARTSSYEQYF

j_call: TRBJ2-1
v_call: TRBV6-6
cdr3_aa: CASSYSGSSYNEQFF

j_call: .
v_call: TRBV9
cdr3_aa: CASTDYEQYF

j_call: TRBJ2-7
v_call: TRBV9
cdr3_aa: CASSVQGVDEQYF

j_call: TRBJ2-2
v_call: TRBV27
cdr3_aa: CASSSPLRNTGELFF

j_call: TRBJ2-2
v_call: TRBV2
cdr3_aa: CASSKQGETGELFF

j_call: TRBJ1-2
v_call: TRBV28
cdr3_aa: CASSPQTGGARDGYTF

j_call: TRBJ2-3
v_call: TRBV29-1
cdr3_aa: CSVDRTGREGTDTQYF

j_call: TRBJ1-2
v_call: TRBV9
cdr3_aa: CACSASGHNYGYTF

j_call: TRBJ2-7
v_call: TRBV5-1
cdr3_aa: CASSRDNSYEQYF

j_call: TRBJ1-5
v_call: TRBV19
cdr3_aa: CARQFRGTGRVDNQPQHF

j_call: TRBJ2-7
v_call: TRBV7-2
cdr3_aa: CASSLQASGAYEQYF

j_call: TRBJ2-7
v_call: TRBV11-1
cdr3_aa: CASSLAGTSGSSSYEQYF

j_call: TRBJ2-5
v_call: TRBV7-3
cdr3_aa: CASSLRGRDGETQYF

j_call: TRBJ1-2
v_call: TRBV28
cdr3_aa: CASSDRGLTRPERSHGYTF

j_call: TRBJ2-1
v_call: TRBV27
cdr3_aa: CASSLLSRSLNEQFF

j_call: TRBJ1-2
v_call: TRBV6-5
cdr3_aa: CASSDRNYGYTF

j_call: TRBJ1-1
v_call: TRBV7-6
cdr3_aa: CASSLISGYTEAFF

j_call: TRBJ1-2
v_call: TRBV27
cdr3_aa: CASSGQGRGNYGYTF

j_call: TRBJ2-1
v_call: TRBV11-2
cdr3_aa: CASSLKEAAGDAGEQFF

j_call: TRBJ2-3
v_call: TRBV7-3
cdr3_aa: CASSLEAGPTDTQYF